This T cell receptor beta chain was captured in a study of blood T cell repertoires in COVID-19. TCRdb's table, derived via immunoSEQ multiplex PCR, lists solely in-frame clones and lacks some. The sample contains approximately 210,000 clones, roughly four fifths of which appear only once. The germline V gene encodes CDR1 SGHTA and CDR2 FQGNSA. This CDR3 is 14 amino acids long. The germline V and J ends were trimmed by 8 bases and 0 bases, with 13 bases remaining between them. The V call is TRBV7-2, the J call TRBJ1-1; no definite D call. This TCR was sampled from a woman aged 40 to 50 with acute or convalescent COVID-19. The specimen was peripheral blood. CDR3 nucleotide sequence: TGTGCCAGCCGCCAAGGAGGGATGAACACTGAAGCTTTCTTT. Protein sequence: CASRQGGMNTEAFF.